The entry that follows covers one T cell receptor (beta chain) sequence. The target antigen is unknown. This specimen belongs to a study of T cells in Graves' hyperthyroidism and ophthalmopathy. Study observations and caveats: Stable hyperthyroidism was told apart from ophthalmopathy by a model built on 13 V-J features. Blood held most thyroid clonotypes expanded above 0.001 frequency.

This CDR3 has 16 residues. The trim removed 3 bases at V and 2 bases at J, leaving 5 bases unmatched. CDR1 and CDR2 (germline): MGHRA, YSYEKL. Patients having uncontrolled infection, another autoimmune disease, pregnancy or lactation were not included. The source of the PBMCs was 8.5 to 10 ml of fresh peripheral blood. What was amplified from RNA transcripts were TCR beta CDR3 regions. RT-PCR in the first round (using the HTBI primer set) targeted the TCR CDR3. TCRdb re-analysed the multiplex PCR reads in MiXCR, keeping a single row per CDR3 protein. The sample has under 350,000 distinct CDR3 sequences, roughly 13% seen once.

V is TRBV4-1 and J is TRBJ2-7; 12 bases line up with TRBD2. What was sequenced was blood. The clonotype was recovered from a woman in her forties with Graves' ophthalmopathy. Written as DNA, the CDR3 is TGCGCCAGCAGCCAGCTAGCGGGAGGGTCTCCCTACGAGCAGTACTTC. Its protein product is CASSQLAGGSPYEQYF.